Described below is a single T cell receptor beta chain sequence and its context. Its target is not known. The CDR3 runs to 15 residues. Germline V gene sequence: CDR1 MDHEN, CDR2 SYDVKM. V dropped 4 bases and J dropped 4; count of bases not matched to a gene: 9. Assay: immunoSEQ multiplex PCR; the TCRdb copy retains only in-frame clones and omits some. Here the sample spans 60,000 to 65,000 clones, about 85% being singletons. This sample is part of a study of OX40 agonist ivuxolimab in advanced cancers. Study findings and constraints: The average count of expanded clones was higher among CD8+ T cells than among CD4+.

The starting material was CD4+ or CD8+ T cells sorted from blood, obtained in a trial of the OX40 agonist ivuxolimab. The chain combines TRBV28 with TRBJ1-1, with 7 positions matching TRBD1. This TCR derives from an adult with an advanced solid tumor such as melanoma, head and neck, liver or kidney cancer. Here the CDR3 DNA reads TGTGCCAGCAGTTACCAGACAGGGATGAGCACTGAAGCTTTCTTT. Amino acid sequence: CASSYQTGMSTEAFF.